Presented here are 15 T cell receptor beta chains from one specimen sequenced in a study of T cell therapy after organ transplantation. As for time point: 20-29 weeks after completion of therapy. Their antigens remain unidentified. Some clones are missing from TCRdb's copy, which holds only in-frame ones; the method was immunoSEQ multiplex PCR. Among roughly 20,000 clones listed, about 83% were seen once. This sample comprised CD8+ T cells from blood, obtained after autologous CMV-specific T cell therapy. Source of these receptors: a human patient who had received a solid organ transplant and had CMV disease. Some T cells may trace back to the graft donor.

The rearrangement links TRBV7-9 to TRBJ2-5, with D perhaps matching TRBD2 (5 bases). Germline V gene sequence: CDR1 SEHNR, CDR2 FQNEAQ (reference sequence). The CDR3 covers 15 residues. Trimming removed 4 bases from V and 4 bases from J, with 16 bases in between. The CDR3 nucleotides read TGTGCCAGCAGCTCTCGACGGGGAGTCCGAGAGACCCAGTACTTC. This gives the protein CASSSRRGVRETQYF.

V is TRBV7-9 and J is TRBJ1-1; TRBD1 is a possible D gene (6 bases). Germline-derived CDR1 and CDR2 are SEHNR and FQNEAQ (reference sequence). The CDR3 contains 13 residues. V was pared by 8 bases and J by 5 bases, with 15 bases between. This CDR3 is CASGLGRGTEAFF. The DNA of the CDR3 is TGTGCCAGCGGTCTAGGCAGGGGAACTGAAGCTTTCTTT.

This chain connects TRBV6-4 to TRBJ2-1, with 9 bases fitting TRBD2. V lost 6 bases, J lost 6 bases, and 15 bases stayed unmatched. The CDR3 is 17 amino acids. Germline CDR1 and CDR2: MRHNA and SNTAGT. The CDR3 nucleotides are TGTGCCAGCAGCCAACTCGGCGGAGTAGCGGGGGTCAATGAGCAGTTCTTC. Translating gives CASSQLGGVAGVNEQFF.

This clone was observed a handful of times. The rearrangement links TRBV6-5 to TRBJ1-2; D may be TRBD1 (5 bases). CDR1 is MNHEY, CDR2 SVGAGI, per germline. Trimming stripped 3 bases from V and 1 base from J, with 12 bases between. CDR3 size: 15 residues. CDR3 in DNA: TGTGCCAGCAGTTATTCCGGGACGGATAACTATGGCTACACCTTC. The encoded protein is CASSYSGTDNYGYTF.

V gene TRBV9 combines with J gene TRBJ2-2; D is uncertain. The germline CDR1 and CDR2 sequences are SGDLS and YYNGEE. The CDR3 covers 12 residues. V dropped 0 bases and J dropped 8 bases, with 5 bases sitting between them. The CDR3 spells CASSVGSGELFF. DNA for the CDR3: TGTGCCAGCAGCGTAGGGTCGGGGGAGCTGTTTTTT.

The V and J genes are TRBV4-3 and TRBJ2-3; D ambiguous. The CDR3 extends over 16 amino acids. The germline V and J ends were trimmed by 1 base and 3 bases, with 14 bases remaining between them. The germline V gene has CDR1 LGHNA and CDR2 YSLEER. CDR3 DNA: TGCGCCAGCAGCCAAGTGGCCGCCCCCACTACAGATACGCAGTATTTT. It yields the protein CASSQVAAPTTDTQYF.

The J gene is TRBJ1-1, the V gene TRBV7-9; 10 bases agree with TRBD1. Losses at the gene ends were 4 bases for V and 1 base for J; bases not matched to a gene: 3. This CDR3 is built from 15 residues. Per germline, CDR1 SEHNR and CDR2 FQNEAQ (reference sequence). CDR3 region: CASSSGTGANTEAFF. For the CDR3, the DNA is TGTGCCAGCAGCTCCGGGACAGGGGCGAACACTGAAGCTTTCTTT.

This clone was counted a single time. The rearrangement links TRBV2 to TRBJ1-2; D is undetermined. CDR3 length: 11 residues. Trimming removed 6 bases at V and 7 bases at J, with 9 bases between. The germline CDR1 and CDR2 sequences are SNHLY and FYNNEI. The CDR3 coding sequence is TGTGCCAGCAGAGGCGGGCTTGGCTACACCTTC. Amino acid sequence: CASRGGLGYTF.

The gene calls are TRBV4-1 and TRBJ1-2; TRBD1 might be the D (6 bases). The germline V gene has CDR1 MGHRA and CDR2 YSYEKL. The CDR3 spans 15 residues. V dropped 3 bases and J dropped 7 bases, with 18 bases sitting between them. The CDR3 DNA follows: TGCGCCAGCAGCCATCCCGCCCCGGGGGCTCGTGGCTACACCTTC. As protein: CASSHPAPGARGYTF.

The chain carries TRBV13 and TRBJ2-3; 13 positions match TRBD2. The CDR3 extends over 16 amino acids. The trim removed 5 bases at V and 6 bases at J, leaving 8 bases unmatched. Germline CDR1 and CDR2: PRHDT and FYEKMQ (reference sequence). The CDR3 DNA sequence: TGTGCCAGCAGCCTCCCGGGACTAGCGGGATCTGATACGCAGTATTTT. This sequence encodes CASSLPGLAGSDTQYF. The full variable domain, in which reference TRBV13 and TRBJ2-3 provide the parts outside the CDR3, is AAGVIQSPRHLIKEKRETATLKCYPIPRHDTVYWYQQGPGQDPQFLISFYEKMQSDKGSIPDRFSAQQFSDYHSELNMSSLELGDSALYFCASSLPGLAGSDTQYFGPGTRLTVL.

This chain links TRBV18 with TRBJ2-7; 11 positions agree with TRBD2. CDR1 and CDR2 (germline): KGHSH, LQKENI. V dropped 3 bases and J dropped 0; count of bases not matched to a gene: 1. The CDR3 consists of 15 residues. Written as DNA, the CDR3 is TGTGCCAGCTCACCGACTAGCGGGAACTCCTACGAGCAGTACTTC. It translates to CASSPTSGNSYEQYF.

The chain joins TRBV7-3 to TRBJ2-1, with 12 bases identical to TRBD2. The germline V gene has CDR1 SGHTA and CDR2 FQGTGA. CDR3 length: 15 amino acids. The V and J ends lost 2 bases and 5 bases, in that order; junction bases with no gene match: 1. CDR3 amino acids: CASSLLAGGDNEQFF. In DNA, the CDR3 is TGTGCCAGCAGCTTACTAGCGGGAGGGGACAATGAGCAGTTCTTC. Full variable domain (outside the CDR3, taken from reference TRBV7-3 and TRBJ2-1): GAGVSQTPSNKVTEKGKYVELRCDPISGHTALYWYRQSLGQGPEFLIYFQGTGAADDSGLPNDRFFAVRPEGSVSTLKIQRTERGDSAVYLCASSLLAGGDNEQFFGPGTRLTVL.

A single count supports this clone. The chain carries TRBV7-2 and TRBJ2-1; 12 bases are a match to TRBD2. The CDR3 has 16 amino acids. CDR1 SGHTA and CDR2 FQGNSA come from the germline V gene. The V segment lost 5 bases and the J segment 5 bases; nucleotides outside the gene matches: 7. Here the CDR3 reads CASSSGTSGPHNEQFF. CDR3 DNA: TGTGCCAGCAGCAGCGGGACTAGCGGGCCACACAATGAGCAGTTCTTC. Combining the CDR3 with reference TRBV7-2 and TRBJ2-1 gives the whole variable domain GAGVSQSPSNKVTEKGKDVELRCDPISGHTALYWYRQSLGQGLEFLIYFQGNSAPDKSGLPSDRFSAERTGGSVSTLTIQRTQQEDSAVYLCASSSGTSGPHNEQFFGPGTRLTVL.

The chain recombines TRBV5-1 with TRBJ1-1; a possible D gene is TRBD1 (5 bases). V lost 0 bases and J lost 0, with 9 bases in between. The germline V gene has CDR1 SGHRS and CDR2 YFSETQ. The CDR3 covers 15 residues. The CDR3 DNA follows: TGCGCCAGCAGCTTGGGACAGCCGTTGAACACTGAAGCTTTCTTT. This codes for CASSLGQPLNTEAFF.

By frequency in the sample, this clone is medium-sized (0.01 to 0.1%). The rearrangement uses TRBV4-2 and TRBJ2-1; 7 nucleotides line up with TRBD1. There are 13 residues in the CDR3. J gave up 6 bases and V 4 bases, and 3 bases lay outside the gene matches. CDR1 is LGHNA, CDR2 YNFKEQ, per germline. The DNA of the CDR3 is TGTGCCAGCAGCCTCACAGGGGTCAATGAGCAGTTCTTC. Residues: CASSLTGVNEQFF.